This T cell receptor beta chain emerged from a study of cytotoxic CD8 clonotypes in ibrutinib-treated CLL. Findings of the study overall: Under therapy, public clonotypes either contracted or stayed stable, and they were uncommon.

Deep sequencing aimed at 1 in 200,000 to 1 in 1 million T cells' resolution. Profiling relied on immunoSEQ multiplex PCR, and the TCRdb table lists in-frame clones only, not all of them. Among 200,000 to 250,000 clones listed, 75% to 80% were seen once. For this clone: Its target is not known.

The clonotype was recovered from a human donor with chronic lymphocytic leukemia. Sequencing was performed on PBMCs, taken after 12 months of ibrutinib treatment.

CDR3 amino acids: CASRNRDSWETQYF. CDR3 nucleotides: TGCGCCAGCAGAAATCGGGACAGCTGGGAGACCCAGTACTTC. This rearrangement joins TRBV5-1 to TRBJ2-5, with 7 bases lining up with TRBD1. The CDR3 length is 14 residues. The ends lost 5 bases at V and 5 bases at J; junction bases unmatched: 9. The germline V gene encodes CDR1 SGHRS and CDR2 YFSETQ.